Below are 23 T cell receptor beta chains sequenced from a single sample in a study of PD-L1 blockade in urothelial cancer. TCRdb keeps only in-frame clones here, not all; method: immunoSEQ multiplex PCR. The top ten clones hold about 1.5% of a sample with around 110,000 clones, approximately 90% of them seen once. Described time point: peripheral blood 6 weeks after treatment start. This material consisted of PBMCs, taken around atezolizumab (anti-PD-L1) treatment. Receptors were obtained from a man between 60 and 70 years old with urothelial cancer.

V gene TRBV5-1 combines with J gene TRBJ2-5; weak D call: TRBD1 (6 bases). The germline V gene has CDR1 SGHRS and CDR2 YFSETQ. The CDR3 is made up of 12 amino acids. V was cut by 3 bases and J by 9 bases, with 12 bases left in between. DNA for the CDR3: TGCGCCAGCAGCTACGAGACAGGTCCCCAGTACTTC. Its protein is CASSYETGPQYF. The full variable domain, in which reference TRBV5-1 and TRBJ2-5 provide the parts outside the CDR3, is KAGVTQTPRYLIKTRGQQVTLSCSPISGHRSVSWYQQTPGQGLQFLFEYFSETQRNKGNFPGRFSGRQFSNSRSEMNVSTLELGDSALYLCASSYETGPQYFGPGTRLLVL.

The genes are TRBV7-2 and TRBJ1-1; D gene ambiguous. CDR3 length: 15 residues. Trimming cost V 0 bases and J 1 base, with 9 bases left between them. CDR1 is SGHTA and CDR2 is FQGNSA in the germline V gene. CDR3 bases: TGTGCCAGCAGCTTAGCGCGGAATACGAACACTGAAGCTTTCTTT. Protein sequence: CASSLARNTNTEAFF.

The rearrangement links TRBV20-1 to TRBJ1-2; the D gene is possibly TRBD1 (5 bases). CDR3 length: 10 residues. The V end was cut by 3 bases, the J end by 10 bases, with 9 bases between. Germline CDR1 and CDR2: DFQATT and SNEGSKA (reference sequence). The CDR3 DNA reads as TGCAGTGCTAGTGCGGGGGACTACACCTTC. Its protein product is CSASAGDYTF.

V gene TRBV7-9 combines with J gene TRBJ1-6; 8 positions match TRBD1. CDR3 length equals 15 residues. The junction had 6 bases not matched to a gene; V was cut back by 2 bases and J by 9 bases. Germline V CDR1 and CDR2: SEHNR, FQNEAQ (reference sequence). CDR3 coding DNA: TGTGCCAGCAGCTTAAGGACAGGGTCAAGTTCACCCCTCCACTTT. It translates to CASSLRTGSSSPLHF.

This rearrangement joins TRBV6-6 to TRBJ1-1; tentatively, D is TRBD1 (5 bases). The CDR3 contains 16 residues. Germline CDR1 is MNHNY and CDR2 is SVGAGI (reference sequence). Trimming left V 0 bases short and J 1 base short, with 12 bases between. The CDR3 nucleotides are TGTGCCAGCAGTTACTCGGCCGCGGGACCGAACACTGAAGCTTTCTTT. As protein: CASSYSAAGPNTEAFF.

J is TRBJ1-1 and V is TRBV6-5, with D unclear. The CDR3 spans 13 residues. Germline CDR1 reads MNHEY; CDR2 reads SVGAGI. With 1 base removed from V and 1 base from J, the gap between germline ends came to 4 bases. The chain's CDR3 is CASSYFGNTEAFF. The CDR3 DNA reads TGTGCCAGCAGTTACTTCGGGAACACTGAAGCTTTCTTT.

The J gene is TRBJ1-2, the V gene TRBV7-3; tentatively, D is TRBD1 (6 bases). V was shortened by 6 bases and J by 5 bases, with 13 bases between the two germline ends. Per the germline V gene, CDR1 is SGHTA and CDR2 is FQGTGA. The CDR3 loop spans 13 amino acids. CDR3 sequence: CASREGVGYGYTF. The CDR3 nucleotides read TGTGCCAGCAGAGAGGGGGTGGGATATGGCTACACCTTC.

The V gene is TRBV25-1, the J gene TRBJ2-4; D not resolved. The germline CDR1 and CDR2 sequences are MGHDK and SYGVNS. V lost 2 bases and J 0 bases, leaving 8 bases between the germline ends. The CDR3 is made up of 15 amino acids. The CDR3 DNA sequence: TGTGCCAGCAGTGAAGCTTCAGGAGCCAAAAACATTCAGTACTTC. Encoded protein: CASSEASGAKNIQYF.

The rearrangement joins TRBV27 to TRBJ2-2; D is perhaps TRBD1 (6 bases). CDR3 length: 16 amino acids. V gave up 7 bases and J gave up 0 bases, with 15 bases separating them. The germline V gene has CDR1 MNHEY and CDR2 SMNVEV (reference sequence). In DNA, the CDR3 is TGTGCCAGCATCTCTCGGACAGCCGCGAACACCGGGGAGCTGTTTTTT. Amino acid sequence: CASISRTAANTGELFF.

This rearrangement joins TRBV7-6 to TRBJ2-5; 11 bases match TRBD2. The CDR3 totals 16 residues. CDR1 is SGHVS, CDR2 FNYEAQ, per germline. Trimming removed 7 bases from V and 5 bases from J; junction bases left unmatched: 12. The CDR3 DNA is TGTGCCAGCACCCTCGGGGCTAGCGGGGGGATTGAGACCCAGTACTTC. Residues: CASTLGASGGIETQYF.

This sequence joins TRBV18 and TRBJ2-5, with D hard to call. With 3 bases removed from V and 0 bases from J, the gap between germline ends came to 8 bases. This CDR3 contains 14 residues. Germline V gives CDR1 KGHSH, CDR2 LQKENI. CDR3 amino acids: CASSPFGDQETQYF. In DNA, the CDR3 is TGTGCCAGCTCACCTTTCGGTGACCAAGAGACCCAGTACTTC.

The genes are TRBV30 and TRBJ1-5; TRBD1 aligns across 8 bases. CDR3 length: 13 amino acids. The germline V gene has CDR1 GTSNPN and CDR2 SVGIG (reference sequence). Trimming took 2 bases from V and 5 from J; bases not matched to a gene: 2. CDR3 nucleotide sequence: TGTGCCTGGAGTTTACAGGGGGATCAGCCCCAGCATTTT. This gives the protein CAWSLQGDQPQHF.

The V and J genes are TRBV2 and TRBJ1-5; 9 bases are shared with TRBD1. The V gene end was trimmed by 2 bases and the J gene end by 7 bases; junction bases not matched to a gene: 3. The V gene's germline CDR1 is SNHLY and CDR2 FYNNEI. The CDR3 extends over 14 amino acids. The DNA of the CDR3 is TGTGCCAGCAGTGAATGGGACAGGGTCCAGCCCCAGCATTTT. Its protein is CASSEWDRVQPQHF.

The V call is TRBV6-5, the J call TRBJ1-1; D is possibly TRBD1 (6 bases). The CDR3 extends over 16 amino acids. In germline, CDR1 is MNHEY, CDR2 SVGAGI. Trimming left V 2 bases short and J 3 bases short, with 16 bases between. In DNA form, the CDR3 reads TGTGCCAGCAGTTACGAGTCCGCTAAGGGGGACACTGAAGCTTTCTTT. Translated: CASSYESAKGDTEAFF.

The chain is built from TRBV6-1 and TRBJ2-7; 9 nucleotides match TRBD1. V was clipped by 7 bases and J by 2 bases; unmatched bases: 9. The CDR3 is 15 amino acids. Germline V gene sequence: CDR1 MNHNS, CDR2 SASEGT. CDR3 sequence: CASNQDRGYTYEQYF. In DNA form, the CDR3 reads TGTGCCAGCAACCAGGACAGGGGCTATACCTACGAGCAGTACTTC.

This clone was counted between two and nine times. This chain's CDR3 is CASSLTGNHYGYTF. The CDR3 DNA is TGTGCCAGCAGCCTGACAGGGAATCACTATGGCTACACCTTC. The chain couples TRBV28 to TRBJ1-2; 7 bases line up with TRBD1. Per the germline V gene, CDR1 is MDHEN and CDR2 is SYDVKM. The CDR3 loop spans 14 amino acids. The V and J ends lost 6 bases and 3 bases, in that order; junction bases with no gene match: 7.

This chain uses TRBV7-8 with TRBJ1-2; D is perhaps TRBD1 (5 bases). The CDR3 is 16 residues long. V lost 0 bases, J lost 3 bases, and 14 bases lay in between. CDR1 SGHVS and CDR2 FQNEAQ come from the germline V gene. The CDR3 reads CASSLAGGQGYYGYTF. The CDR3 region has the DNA TGTGCCAGCAGCTTAGCGGGAGGGCAGGGATACTATGGCTACACCTTC.

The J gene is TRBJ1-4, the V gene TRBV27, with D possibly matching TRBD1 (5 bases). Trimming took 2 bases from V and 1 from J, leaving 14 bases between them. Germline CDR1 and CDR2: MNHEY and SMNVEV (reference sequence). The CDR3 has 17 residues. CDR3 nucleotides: TGTGCCAGCAGTTTAGAAACCGGGGGATTAACTAATGAAAAACTGTTTTTT. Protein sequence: CASSLETGGLTNEKLFF. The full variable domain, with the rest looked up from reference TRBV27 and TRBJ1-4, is EAQVTQNPRYLITVTGKKLTVTCSQNMNHEYMSWYRQDPGLGLRQIYYSMNVEVTDKGDVPEGYKVSRKEKRNFPLILESPSPNQTSLYFCASSLETGGLTNEKLFFGSGTQLSVL.

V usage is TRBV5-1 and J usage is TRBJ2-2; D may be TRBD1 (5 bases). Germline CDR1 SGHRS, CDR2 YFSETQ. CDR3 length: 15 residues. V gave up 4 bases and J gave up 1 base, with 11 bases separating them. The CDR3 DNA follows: TGCGCCAGCAGCGGACATAGGCAGAACACCGGGGAGCTGTTTTTT. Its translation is CASSGHRQNTGELFF.

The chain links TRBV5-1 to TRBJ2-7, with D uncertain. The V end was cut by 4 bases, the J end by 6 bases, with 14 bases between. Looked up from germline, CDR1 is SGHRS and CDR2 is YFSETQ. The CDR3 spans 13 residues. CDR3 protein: CASSDPIHAEQYF. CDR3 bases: TGCGCCAGCAGCGATCCGATACACGCCGAGCAGTACTTC.

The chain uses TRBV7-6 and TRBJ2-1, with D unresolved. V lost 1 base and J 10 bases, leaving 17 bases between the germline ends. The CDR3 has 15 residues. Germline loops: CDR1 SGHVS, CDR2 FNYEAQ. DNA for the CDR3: TGTGCCAGCAGCTTAGGGCATTCCCCCGATCTGGAGCAGTTCTTC. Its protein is CASSLGHSPDLEQFF.

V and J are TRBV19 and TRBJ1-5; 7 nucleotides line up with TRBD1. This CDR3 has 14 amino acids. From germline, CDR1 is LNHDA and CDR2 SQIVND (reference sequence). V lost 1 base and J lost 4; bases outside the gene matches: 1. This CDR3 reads CASSIVTGNQPQHF. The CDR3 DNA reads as TGTGCCAGTAGTATAGTGACAGGGAATCAGCCCCAGCATTTT.

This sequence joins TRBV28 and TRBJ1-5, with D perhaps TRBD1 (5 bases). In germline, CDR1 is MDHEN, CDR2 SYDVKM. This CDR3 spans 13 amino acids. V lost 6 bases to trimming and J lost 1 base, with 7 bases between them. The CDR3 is CASRGGSNQPQHF. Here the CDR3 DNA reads TGTGCCAGCAGGGGGGGGAGCAATCAGCCCCAGCATTTT.